Below are 6 T cell receptor beta chains sequenced from a single sample in a study of T-cell memory formation after mild COVID-19. Using its own MiXCR run on the 5' RACE reads, TCRdb lists one record per CDR3 protein. The sample records almost 35,000 distinct CDR3 sequences, around 7.7% being singletons. Sequences were obtained from PBMCs or a T cell subset sorted from them (not recorded which). The receptors here all came from a young man who had mild COVID-19 (a few samples of this study predate the infection). Cell type and time point are not known.

This clonotype has at least ten counts. The chain recombines TRBV6-6 with TRBJ2-3; 9 positions match TRBD2. Per germline, CDR1 MNHNY and CDR2 SVGAGI (reference sequence). J was trimmed by 2 bases and V by 0 bases; bases with no gene match: 6. The CDR3 totals 17 residues. The CDR3, as DNA: TGTGCCAGCAGTTACTCGCCTAGCGGGGACCACACAGATACGCAGTATTTT. Its translation is CASSYSPSGDHTDTQYF.

This clonotype was seen repeatedly, ten times or more. The gene calls are TRBV6-5 and TRBJ1-2, with D perhaps matching TRBD1 (5 bases). Trimming removed 4 bases from V and 5 bases from J, with 14 bases in between. The CDR3 consists of 14 residues. In germline, CDR1 is MNHEY, CDR2 SVGAGI. In DNA, the CDR3 is TGTGCCAGCAGTTTGGGGGGAGGGCCGTATGGCTACACCTTC. It specifies CASSLGGGPYGYTF.

This clonotype occurred many times. DNA for the CDR3: TGTGCCAGCAGCCCCTTGACTAGCTCAGATACGCAGTATTTT. It specifies CASSPLTSSDTQYF. This rearrangement joins TRBV7-3 to TRBJ2-3; 7 nucleotides match TRBD2. Trimming at V came to 5 bases and at J to 4 bases, leaving 6 bases not matched to a gene. The CDR3 is made up of 14 amino acids. CDR1 is SGHTA, CDR2 FQGTGA, per germline.

The table lists this clonotype with many counts. J is TRBJ2-7 and V is TRBV7-8; 7 bases are a match to TRBD1. Germline trimming cut 5 bases from V and 7 bases from J; bases unmatched to any gene: 11. This CDR3 has 14 residues. Germline lookup yields CDR1 SGHVS and CDR2 FQNEAQ. The CDR3 nucleotides read TGTGCCAGCAGCCCCCGACAGGGACGGCGGGAGCAGTACTTC. Amino acid sequence: CASSPRQGRREQYF.

The rearrangement joins TRBV3-1 to TRBJ1-2, with a possible D match to TRBD1 (6 bases). Trimming removed 3 bases at V and 4 bases at J, with 12 bases between. The CDR3 contains 14 residues. The germline V gene encodes CDR1 LGHDT and CDR2 YNNKEL (reference sequence). DNA of the CDR3: TGTGCCAGCAGCCACCTGACAGGCGTCTATGGCTACACCTTC. This translates into CASSHLTGVYGYTF.

V and J are TRBV10-3 and TRBJ2-1, with 9 bases lining up with TRBD2. Germline lookup yields CDR1 ENHRY and CDR2 SYGVKD. The length of the CDR3 is 15 residues. Trimming at V came to 2 bases and at J to 6 bases, leaving 5 bases not matched to a gene. The CDR3 sequence is CAISEQAGGSNEQFF. The DNA of the CDR3 is TGTGCCATCAGTGAGCAAGCGGGGGGCAGCAATGAGCAGTTCTTC.